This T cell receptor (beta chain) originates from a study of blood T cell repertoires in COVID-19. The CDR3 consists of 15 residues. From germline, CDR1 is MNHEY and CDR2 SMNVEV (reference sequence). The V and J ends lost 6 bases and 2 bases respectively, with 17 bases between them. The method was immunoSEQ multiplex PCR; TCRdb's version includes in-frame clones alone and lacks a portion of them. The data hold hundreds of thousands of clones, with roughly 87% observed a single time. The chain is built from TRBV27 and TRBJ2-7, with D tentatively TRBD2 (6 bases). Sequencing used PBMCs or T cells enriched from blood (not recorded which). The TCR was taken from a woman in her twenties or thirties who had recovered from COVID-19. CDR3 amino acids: CASSLAFGVTYEQYF. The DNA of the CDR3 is TGTGCCAGCAGCCTAGCGTTTGGGGTAACCTACGAGCAGTACTTC.